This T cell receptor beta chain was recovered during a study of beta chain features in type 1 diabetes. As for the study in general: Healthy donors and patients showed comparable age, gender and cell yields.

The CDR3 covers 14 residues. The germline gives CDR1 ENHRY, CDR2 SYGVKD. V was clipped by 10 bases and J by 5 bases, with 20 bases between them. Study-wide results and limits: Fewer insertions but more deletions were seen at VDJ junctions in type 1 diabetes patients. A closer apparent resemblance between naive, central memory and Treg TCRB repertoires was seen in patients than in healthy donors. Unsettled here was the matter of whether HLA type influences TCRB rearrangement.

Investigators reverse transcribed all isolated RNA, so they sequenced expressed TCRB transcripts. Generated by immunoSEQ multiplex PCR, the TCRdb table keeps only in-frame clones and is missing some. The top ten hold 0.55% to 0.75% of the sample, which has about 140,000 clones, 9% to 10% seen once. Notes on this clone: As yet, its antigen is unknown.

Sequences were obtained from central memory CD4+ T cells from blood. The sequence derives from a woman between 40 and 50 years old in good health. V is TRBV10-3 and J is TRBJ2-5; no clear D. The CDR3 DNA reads TGTGCCACCCGCACCCGGCTCGAGAGGGAGACCCAGTACTTC. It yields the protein CATRTRLERETQYF.